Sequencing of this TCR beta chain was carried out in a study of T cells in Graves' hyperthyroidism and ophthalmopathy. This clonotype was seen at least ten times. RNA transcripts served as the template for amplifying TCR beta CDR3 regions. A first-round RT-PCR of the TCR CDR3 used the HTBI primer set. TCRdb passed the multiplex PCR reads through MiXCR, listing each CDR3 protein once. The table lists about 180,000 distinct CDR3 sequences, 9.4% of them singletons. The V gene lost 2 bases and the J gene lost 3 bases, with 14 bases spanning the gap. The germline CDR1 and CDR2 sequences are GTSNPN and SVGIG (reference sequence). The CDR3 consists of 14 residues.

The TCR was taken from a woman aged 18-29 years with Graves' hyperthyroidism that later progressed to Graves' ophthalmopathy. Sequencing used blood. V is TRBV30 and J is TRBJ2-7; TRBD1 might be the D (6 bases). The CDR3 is CAWSMTGLLYEQYF. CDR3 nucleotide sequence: TGTGCCTGGAGTATGACAGGACTCCTCTACGAGCAGTACTTC.